Below are 26 T cell receptor beta chains sequenced from a single sample in a study of OX40 agonist ivuxolimab in advanced cancers. Sequencing was performed with immunoSEQ multiplex PCR; in TCRdb, only in-frame clones are kept and a portion is missing. The data show fewer than 85,000 clones, 92% seen once. Specimen: CD4+ or CD8+ T cells sorted from blood, collected in a trial of the OX40 agonist ivuxolimab. These receptors were collected from an adult with an advanced solid tumor such as melanoma, head and neck, liver or kidney cancer.

This chain uses TRBV29-1 with TRBJ1-5, with TRBD1 matching 8 bases. Germline V CDR1 and CDR2: SQVTM, ANQGSEA. V gave up 6 bases and J gave up 2 bases; unmatched junction bases: 3. The CDR3 has 13 amino acids. As DNA, the CDR3 is TGCAGCGTGTCGGACAGGGGCAATCAGCCCCAGCATTTT. Amino acids: CSVSDRGNQPQHF.

The V and J genes are TRBV28 and TRBJ1-2; D is possibly TRBD1 (5 bases). V was clipped by 7 bases and J by 4 bases, with 13 bases between them. The CDR3 runs to 13 residues. Germline loops: CDR1 MDHEN, CDR2 SYDVKM. The CDR3 here is CASTSRVPYGYTF. Written as DNA, the CDR3 is TGTGCCAGCACCTCCAGGGTCCCCTATGGCTACACCTTC.

This rearrangement joins TRBV28 to TRBJ2-7; 12 bases align to TRBD2. This CDR3 spans 16 amino acids. CDR1 and CDR2 from the germline V gene are MDHEN and SYDVKM. With V trimmed by 2 bases and J by 4 bases, 6 bases remained unmatched. CDR3 sequence reads: CASSLVLGLAGYEQYF. CDR3 in DNA: TGTGCCAGCAGTTTAGTTTTGGGACTAGCGGGTTACGAGCAGTACTTC.

V and J are TRBV5-4 and TRBJ1-3; D is perhaps TRBD1 (6 bases). Looked up from germline, CDR1 is SGHNT and CDR2 is YYREEE (reference sequence). V lost 4 bases, J lost 2 bases, and 13 bases lay in between. There are 15 residues in the CDR3. DNA for the CDR3: TGTGCCAGCAGCGAGGGACACGCCGCTGGAAACACCATATATTTT. Translation gives CASSEGHAAGNTIYF.

The chain uses TRBV6-5 and TRBJ2-3; D is possibly TRBD1 (6 bases). Germline CDR1 and CDR2: MNHEY and SVGAGI. The CDR3 is 15 residues long. V was clipped by 6 bases and J by 0 bases, with 13 bases between them. CDR3 residues: CASSPRQVSTDTQYF. The CDR3 DNA reads as TGTGCCAGCAGCCCTAGACAGGTTAGCACAGATACGCAGTATTTT.

The chain uses TRBV6-5 and TRBJ2-7, with D tentatively TRBD1 (5 bases). The CDR3 runs 14 residues. Between the trimmed V and J ends, which lost 6 bases and 3 bases, there was a span of 15 bases. CDR1 is MNHEY and CDR2 is SVGAGI in the germline V gene. CDR3 bases: TGTGCCAGCAGGGAACGCCCGGACAACTACGAGCAGTACTTC. It codes for CASRERPDNYEQYF.

This rearrangement joins TRBV18 to TRBJ2-1, with TRBD1 identical over 8 bases. Germline lookup yields CDR1 KGHSH and CDR2 LQKENI. This CDR3 is 17 amino acids long. V dropped 3 bases and J dropped 2; count of bases not matched to a gene: 9. The CDR3 loop reads CASSPRIGQGAYNEQFF. The CDR3 coding sequence is TGTGCCAGCTCACCTCGGATTGGACAGGGCGCCTACAATGAGCAGTTCTTC.

The V call is TRBV14, the J call TRBJ1-2; D is ambiguous. Trimming cost V 4 bases and J 5 bases, with 17 bases left between them. Germline V gene sequence: CDR1 SGHDN, CDR2 FVKESK. The CDR3 is made up of 15 amino acids. The CDR3 sequence: CASSPYPAAIYGYTF. The CDR3 DNA follows: TGTGCCAGCAGCCCGTACCCCGCCGCTATTTATGGCTACACCTTC.

The V and J genes are TRBV19 and TRBJ1-1, with D tentatively TRBD1 (5 bases). Germline CDR1 and CDR2: LNHDA and SQIVND (reference sequence). This CDR3 has 14 residues. Trimming took 5 bases from V and 5 from J, leaving 15 bases between them. The CDR3 DNA follows: TGTGCCAGTAGTTACCGAGGGTGGGGGACTGAAGCTTTCTTT. Protein: CASSYRGWGTEAFF.

The gene calls are TRBV6-1 and TRBJ2-7; perhaps D is TRBD1 or TRBD2 (5 bases each). The CDR3 runs 14 residues. Trimming left V 1 base short and J 2 bases short, with 9 bases between. Per the germline V gene, CDR1 is MNHNS and CDR2 is SASEGT. CDR3 loop: CASSEGPGPYEQYF. DNA of the CDR3: TGTGCCAGCAGTGAAGGCCCGGGGCCCTACGAGCAGTACTTC.

This clone was picked up one time. The CDR3 DNA is TGTGCCAGTAGCCCGATCCTACGGGACAGCCTATACGAGCAGTACTTC. Translated, it gives CASSPILRDSLYEQYF. The chain couples TRBV19 to TRBJ2-7; 7 nucleotides agree with TRBD1. From germline, CDR1 is LNHDA and CDR2 SQIVND (reference sequence). V shed 6 bases and J 4 bases; nucleotides not matched to a gene: 15. CDR3 length: 16 residues.

This clone appeared a few times. The CDR3 DNA reads as TGTGCCAGCAGCAAGGACACCTACGAGCAGTACTTC. This codes for CASSKDTYEQYF. The V call is TRBV6-6, the J call TRBJ2-7, with a tentative D call TRBD1 (5 bases). The V and J ends lost 6 bases and 2 bases respectively, with 8 bases between them. The germline gives CDR1 MNHNY, CDR2 SVGAGI (reference sequence). The CDR3 length is 12 residues.

The rearrangement links TRBV28 to TRBJ2-5; a weak D match, TRBD2 (5 bases). The CDR3 has 20 amino acids. Germline CDR1 is MDHEN and CDR2 is SYDVKM. The V and J ends lost 2 bases and 3 bases respectively, with 28 bases between them. The CDR3 loop is CASSLGLRGAGRPREETQYF. The CDR3 DNA follows: TGTGCCAGCAGTTTAGGGCTCCGCGGAGCAGGAAGGCCGAGGGAAGAGACCCAGTACTTC.

This CDR3 is CASSLRGRETQYF. In DNA form, the CDR3 reads TGTGCCAGCAGCTTGCGGGGGCGGGAGACCCAGTACTTC. The gene calls are TRBV7-2 and TRBJ2-5; possibly TRBD2 for D (7 bases). CDR1 is SGHTA, CDR2 FQGNSA, per germline. The CDR3 runs 13 residues. V was shortened by 3 bases and J by 5 bases, with 10 bases between the two germline ends.

The chain has TRBV29-1 and TRBJ2-1; tentatively, D is TRBD1 (6 bases). V gave up 5 bases and J gave up 4 bases, with 9 bases separating them. Germline V gives CDR1 SQVTM, CDR2 ANQGSEA. The CDR3 totals 12 residues. The CDR3 loop is CSVRQDYNEQFF. CDR3 in DNA: TGCAGCGTTAGACAGGATTACAATGAGCAGTTCTTC.

The chain links TRBV4-3 to TRBJ1-2; D is perhaps TRBD1 (6 bases). The CDR3 extends over 15 amino acids. The V end lost 0 bases, the J end lost 4 bases, and 12 bases lay between the germline ends. CDR1 and CDR2 from the germline V gene are LGHNA and YSLEER. CDR3 nucleotides: TGCGCCAGCAGCCAAGACAGGGGTTCGTTCTATGGCTACACCTTC. This sequence encodes CASSQDRGSFYGYTF.

This chain's CDR3 is CASKRRLVEEAQYGYTF. The CDR3, as DNA: TGTGCCAGTAAACGACGCCTGGTTGAGGAGGCCCAATATGGCTACACCTTC. The V and J genes are TRBV19 and TRBJ1-2; D not certain. CDR3 length: 17 amino acids. Germline loops: CDR1 LNHDA, CDR2 SQIVND (reference sequence). Trimming took off 7 bases at V and 5 bases at J, with 26 bases between the two ends.

The V gene is TRBV10-2, the J gene TRBJ2-3, with TRBD2 matching over 13 bases. Unmatched junction bases numbered 10, after V lost 10 bases and J lost 6 bases. The germline V gene has CDR1 WSHSY and CDR2 SAAADI. This CDR3 comprises 15 residues. The CDR3 DNA reads as TGCGCCACTCGTCCGGGACTAGCGGGAATTGATACGCAGTATTTT. Amino acid sequence: CATRPGLAGIDTQYF.

The chain carries TRBV7-2 and TRBJ2-1; no definite D call. V shed 0 bases and J shed 3 bases, with 6 bases lying between them. The CDR3 is 14 residues long. CDR1 is SGHTA and CDR2 is FQGNSA in the germline V gene. CDR3 nucleotides: TGTGCCAGCAGCTTAGCGGGTTTCTACAATGAGCAGTTCTTC. Protein product: CASSLAGFYNEQFF.

The V call is TRBV30, the J call TRBJ2-5; D possibly corresponds to TRBD2 (5 bases). V lost 0 bases to trimming and J lost 2 bases, with 10 bases between them. This CDR3 comprises 14 residues. The germline V gene encodes CDR1 GTSNPN and CDR2 SVGIG (reference sequence). In DNA form, the CDR3 reads TGTGCCTGGAGTGTCCTAGCTACTCAAGAGACCCAGTACTTC. Translated, it gives CAWSVLATQETQYF.

The chain couples TRBV7-2 to TRBJ1-5; tentatively, D is TRBD1 (6 bases). Per germline, CDR1 SGHTA and CDR2 FQGNSA. The CDR3 sequence is 15 residues long. V lost 4 bases and J 4 bases, leaving 14 bases between the germline ends. The CDR3 region is CASSYYVTGNQPQHF. CDR3 sequence (DNA): TGTGCCAGCAGCTATTACGTGACAGGTAATCAGCCCCAGCATTTT.

V gene TRBV9 combines with J gene TRBJ2-1; D is undetermined. Germline-derived CDR1 and CDR2 are SGDLS and YYNGEE. Trimming removed 0 bases from V and 6 bases from J, with 16 bases in between. This CDR3 is 16 amino acids long. CDR3 coding DNA: TGTGCCAGCAGCGTAGACGCTGCCCCCTCTTTCAATGAGCAGTTCTTC. It yields the protein CASSVDAAPSFNEQFF.

V and J are TRBV6-5 and TRBJ2-7; D is unclear. V dropped 6 bases and J dropped 3 bases, with 15 bases sitting between them. This CDR3 comprises 14 residues. In germline, CDR1 is MNHEY, CDR2 SVGAGI. The CDR3 region has the DNA TGTGCCAGCAGAAGGGCCCCGGGCGGCTACGAGCAGTACTTC. Its protein is CASRRAPGGYEQYF.

V is TRBV7-2 and J is TRBJ1-1, with D hard to call. Germline V lookup: CDR1 SGHTA, CDR2 FQGNSA. The V end was cut by 8 bases, the J end by 2 bases, with 18 bases between. The CDR3 spans 15 residues. CDR3 sequence: CASRSSRSGNTEAFF. In nucleotides, the CDR3 is TGTGCCAGCCGAAGTTCAAGGTCGGGAAACACTGAAGCTTTCTTT.

The sample holds one count of this clone. V gene TRBV27 combines with J gene TRBJ1-6, with no clear D. The CDR3 loop spans 15 amino acids. The V end was cut by 6 bases, the J end by 8 bases, with 17 bases between. Looked up from germline, CDR1 is MNHEY and CDR2 is SMNVEV (reference sequence). CDR3 protein: CASRAWGWEDSPLHF. In nucleotides, the CDR3 is TGTGCCAGCAGGGCTTGGGGTTGGGAGGATTCACCCCTCCACTTT.

V usage is TRBV19 and J usage is TRBJ2-3; the D gene is possibly TRBD1 (6 bases). V was cut by 5 bases and J by 0 bases, with 9 bases left in between. This CDR3 contains 14 residues. Looked up from germline, CDR1 is LNHDA and CDR2 is SQIVND (reference sequence). The CDR3 spells CASSGQISTDTQYF. Written as DNA, the CDR3 is TGTGCCAGTAGTGGACAGATTAGCACAGATACGCAGTATTTT.